What follows describes a single T cell receptor (beta chain). Its antigen is currently unknown. The data derive from a study of regulatory and conventional T cells in RAG deficiency. Overall study results and limits: Shorter CDR3s in all patient subsets; >80% Treg-Tconv overlap in Omenn.

Genomic DNA came from blood regulatory T cells gated CD4+ CD25-high CD127-low. TCRdb keeps only in-frame clones here, not all; method: immunoSEQ multiplex PCR. The sample contains about 28,000 clones, 80% to 95% of which appear only once. The CDR3 consists of 15 residues. Germline CDR1 SGHKS, CDR2 YYEKEE (reference sequence). Trimming cost V 0 bases and J 2 bases; bases outside gene matches: 4. The sample also formed part of further work on regulatory T cells. As that study records: The PCR used 52 TRBV and 13 TRBJ primers.

The material sequenced was Tregs sorted from blood. This receptor was identified in a human donor in good health. The V and J genes are TRBV5-5 and TRBJ2-5, with 7 bases identical to TRBD1. The CDR3, as DNA: TGTGCCAGCAGCTTGGTTAGGGGGCTTCAAGAGACCCAGTACTTC. Translation: CASSLVRGLQETQYF.